A selection of T cell receptor beta chains follows, all from one sample in a study of CD8+ T cells in alopecia areata. Profiled with immunoSEQ multiplex PCR; TCRdb holds only in-frame clones, not every one. The sample gives 200,000 to 250,000 clones, under 40% of which show up once; 0.48% is in the top ten. The sample here was CD4+ T cells sorted from blood, taken at week 34, from a patient treated with tofacitinib. Receptors originate from a human donor with alopecia areata. CDR3s leave out the opening cysteine and the closing phenylalanine or tryptophan. Each record gives: V gene, CDR3 protein.

TRBV7-9 | ASSPGTGYDQPQH
TRBV2 | ASRRAPTGTGELF
TRBV27 | ASTQQLGNSPLH
TRBV15 | ATSTPGGGRKLF
TRBV7-9 | ASSLSDTQY
TRBV6-4 | ASSQGIGANVLT
TRBV5-1 | ASSQPDRGTYEQY
TRBV9 | ASSGGLNTEAF
TRBV5-1 | ASSLGQGANTGELF
TRBV11-2 | ASSLVSDEQY
TRBV5-1 | ASRRTSGGALPTDTQY
TRBV27 | ASGGQGLNIQY
TRBV11-2 | ASSLGGTYNEQF
TRBV18 | ASSPTGQGAQPQH
TRBV4-1 | ASSLLGGTDTQY
TRBV29-1 | GVAWAEAF
TRBV6-6 | ASHSTGWTEAF
TRBV18 | ASSQTAQTEAF
TRBV10-1 | ASTPGQGHTEAF
TRBV29-1 | SVVQSRSYEQY
TRBV6-5 | ASSYSKNRNTEAF
TRBV27 | ASREQGGEQY
TRBV30 | AWSVQGNQPQH
TRBV7-2 | ASSPYGAHGYGYT
TRBV7-9 | ASSLAIGELF
TRBV7-9 | ASSSPKPGQGSPLH
TRBV7-8 | ASSSQWGGTEAF
TRBV7-2 | ASSPYRVVSYEQY
TRBV9 | ASSVSPGPGELF